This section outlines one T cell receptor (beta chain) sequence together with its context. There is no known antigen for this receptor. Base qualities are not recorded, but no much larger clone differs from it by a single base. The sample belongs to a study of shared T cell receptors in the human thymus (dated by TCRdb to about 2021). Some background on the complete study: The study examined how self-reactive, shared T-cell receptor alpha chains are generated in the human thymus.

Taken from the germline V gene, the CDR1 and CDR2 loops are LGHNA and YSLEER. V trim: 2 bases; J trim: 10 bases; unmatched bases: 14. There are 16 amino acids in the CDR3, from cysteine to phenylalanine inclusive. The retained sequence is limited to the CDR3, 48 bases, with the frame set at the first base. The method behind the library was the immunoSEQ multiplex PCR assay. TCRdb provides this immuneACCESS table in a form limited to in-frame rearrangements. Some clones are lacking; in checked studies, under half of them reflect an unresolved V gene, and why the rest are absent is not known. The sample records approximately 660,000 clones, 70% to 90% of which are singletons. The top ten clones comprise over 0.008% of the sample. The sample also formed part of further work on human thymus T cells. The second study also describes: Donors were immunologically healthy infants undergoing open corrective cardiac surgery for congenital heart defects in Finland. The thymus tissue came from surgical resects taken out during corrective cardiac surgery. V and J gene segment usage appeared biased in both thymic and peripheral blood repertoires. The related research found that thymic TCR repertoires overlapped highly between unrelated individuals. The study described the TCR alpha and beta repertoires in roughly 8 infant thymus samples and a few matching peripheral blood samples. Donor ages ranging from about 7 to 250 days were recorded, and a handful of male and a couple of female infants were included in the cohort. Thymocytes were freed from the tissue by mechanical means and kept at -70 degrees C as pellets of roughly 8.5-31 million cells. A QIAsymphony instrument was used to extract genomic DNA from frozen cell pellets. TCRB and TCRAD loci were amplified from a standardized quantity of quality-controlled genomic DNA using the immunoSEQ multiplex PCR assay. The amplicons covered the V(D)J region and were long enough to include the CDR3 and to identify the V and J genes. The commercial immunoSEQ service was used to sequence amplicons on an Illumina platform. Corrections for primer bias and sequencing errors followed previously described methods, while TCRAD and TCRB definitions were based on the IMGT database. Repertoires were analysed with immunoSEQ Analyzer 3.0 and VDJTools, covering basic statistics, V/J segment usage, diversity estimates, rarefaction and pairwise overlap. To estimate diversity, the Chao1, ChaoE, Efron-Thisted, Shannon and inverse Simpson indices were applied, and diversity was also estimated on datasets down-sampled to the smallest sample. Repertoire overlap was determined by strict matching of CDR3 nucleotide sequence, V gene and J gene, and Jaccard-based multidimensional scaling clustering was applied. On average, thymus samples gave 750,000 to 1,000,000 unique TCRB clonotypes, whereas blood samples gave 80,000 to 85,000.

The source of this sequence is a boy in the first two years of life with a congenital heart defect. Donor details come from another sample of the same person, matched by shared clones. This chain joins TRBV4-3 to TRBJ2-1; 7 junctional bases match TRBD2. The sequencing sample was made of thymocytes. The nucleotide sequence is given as TGCGCCAGCAGCCAACGTCCGACTAGCTCCCCATGGGAGCAGTTCTTC. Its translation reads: CASSQRPTSSPWEQFF.